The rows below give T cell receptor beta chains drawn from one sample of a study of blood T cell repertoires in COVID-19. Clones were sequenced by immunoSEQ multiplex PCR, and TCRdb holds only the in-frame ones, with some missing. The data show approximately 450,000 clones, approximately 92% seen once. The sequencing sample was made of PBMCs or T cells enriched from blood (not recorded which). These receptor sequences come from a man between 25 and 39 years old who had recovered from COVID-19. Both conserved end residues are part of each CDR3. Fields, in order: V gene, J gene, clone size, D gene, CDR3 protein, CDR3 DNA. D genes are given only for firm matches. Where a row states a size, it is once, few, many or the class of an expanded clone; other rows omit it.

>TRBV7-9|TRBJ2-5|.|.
CASSFIAGQETQYF
TGTGCCAGCAGCTTCATCGCGGGACAAGAGACCCAGTACTTC
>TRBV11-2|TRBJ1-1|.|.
CASSPWTDNTEAFF
TGTGCCAGCAGCCCGTGGACAGACAACACTGAAGCTTTCTTT
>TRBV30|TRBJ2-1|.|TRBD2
CAWTPSGSVEQFF
TGTGCCTGGACCCCGAGCGGGAGTGTTGAGCAGTTCTTC
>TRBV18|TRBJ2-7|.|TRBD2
CASSARSSGYEQYF
TGTGCCAGCTCAGCAAGGTCTAGCGGCTACGAGCAGTACTTC
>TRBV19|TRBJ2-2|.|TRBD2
CASSTGLAGVSTGELFF
TGTGCCAGTAGTACCGGACTAGCGGGAGTGAGCACCGGGGAGCTGTTTTTT
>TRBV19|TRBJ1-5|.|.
CASTPDSVYQPQHF
TGTGCCAGTACCCCGGACAGTGTTTATCAGCCCCAGCATTTT
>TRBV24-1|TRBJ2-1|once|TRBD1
CATSDLGTGTGGNEQFF
TGTGCCACCAGTGATTTAGGGACGGGGACAGGGGGCAATGAGCAGTTCTTC
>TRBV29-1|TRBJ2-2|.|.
CSVDRATGELFF
TGCAGCGTTGACAGGGCCACCGGGGAGCTGTTTTTT
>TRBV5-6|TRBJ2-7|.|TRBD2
CASELAGGYEQYF
TGTGCCAGCGAACTAGCGGGAGGTTACGAGCAGTACTTC
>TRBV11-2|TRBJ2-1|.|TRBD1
CASSVGQGATNEQFF
TGTGCCAGCAGCGTCGGACAGGGGGCAACCAATGAGCAGTTCTTC
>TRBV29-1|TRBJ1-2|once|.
CSVGVMAWGMGYTF
TGCAGCGTGGGAGTTATGGCCTGGGGTATGGGCTACACCTTC
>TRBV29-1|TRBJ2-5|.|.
CSVARQDIQQETQYF
TGCAGCGTTGCCCGTCAGGACATACAACAAGAGACCCAGTACTTC
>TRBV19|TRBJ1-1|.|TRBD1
CASSTSTGRGTEAFF
TGTGCCAGTAGTACCTCGACAGGGAGAGGGACTGAAGCTTTCTTT
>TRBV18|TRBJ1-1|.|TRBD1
CASSPPSTGEVTEAFF
TGTGCCAGCTCACCACCGTCGACAGGGGAGGTGACTGAAGCTTTCTTT
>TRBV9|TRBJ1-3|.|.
CASSVGQSSGNTIYF
TGTGCCAGCAGCGTTGGACAGAGCTCTGGAAACACCATATATTTT
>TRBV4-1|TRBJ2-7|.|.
CASSQLLIPGGYEQYF
TGCGCCAGCAGCCAACTCTTAATTCCCGGGGGCTACGAGCAGTACTTC
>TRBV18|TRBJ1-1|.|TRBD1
CASSPVTGADTEAFF
TGTGCCAGCTCACCTGTGACAGGGGCGGACACTGAAGCTTTCTTT
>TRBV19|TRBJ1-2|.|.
CASSIEGTIGIGYTF
TGTGCCAGTAGTATAGAGGGGACTATTGGAATTGGCTACACCTTC
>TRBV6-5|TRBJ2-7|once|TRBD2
CASSKGTSAYEQYF
TGTGCCAGCAGTAAGGGGACTAGCGCCTACGAGCAGTACTTC
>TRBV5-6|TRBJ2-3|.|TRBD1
CASSPVRGTGDTQYF
TGTGCCAGCAGCCCCGTCAGGGGGACGGGAGATACGCAGTATTTT
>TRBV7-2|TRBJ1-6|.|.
CASSLAGGVDSPLHF
TGTGCCAGCAGCTTAGCGGGGGGGGTGGATTCACCCCTCCACTTT
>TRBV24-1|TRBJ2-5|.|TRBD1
CATSGTAEYQETQYF
TGTGCCACCAGCGGGACAGCTGAGTACCAAGAGACCCAGTACTTC
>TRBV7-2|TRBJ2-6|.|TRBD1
CASSYTRDRGPGANVLTF
TGTGCCAGCAGCTATACCCGGGACAGGGGGCCTGGGGCCAACGTCCTGACTTTC
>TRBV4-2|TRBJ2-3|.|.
CASSQVSLTERDTQYF
TGTGCCAGCAGCCAAGTCTCACTCACAGAGAGAGATACGCAGTATTTT
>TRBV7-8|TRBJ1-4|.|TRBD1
CASSLGGTGGLRLFF
TGTGCCAGCAGCTTAGGTGGGACAGGGGGTTTGAGGCTGTTTTTT
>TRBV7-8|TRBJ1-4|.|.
CASSSQGTTNEKLFF
TGTGCCAGCAGCTCCCAGGGGACAACTAATGAAAAACTGTTTTTT
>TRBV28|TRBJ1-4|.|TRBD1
CASSTRQGASATNEKLFF
TGTGCCAGCAGTACCCGACAGGGGGCGTCGGCAACTAATGAAAAACTGTTTTTT
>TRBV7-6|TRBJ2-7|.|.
CASSLSPSEATYEQYF
TGTGCCAGCAGCTTGAGTCCTAGCGAGGCAACCTACGAGCAGTACTTC
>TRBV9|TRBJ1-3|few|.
CASSVGRAGNTIYF
TGTGCCAGCAGCGTAGGCAGGGCTGGAAACACCATATATTTT
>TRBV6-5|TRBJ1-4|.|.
CASSPSTDPTYKLFF
TGTGCCAGCAGTCCCTCGACAGACCCAACGTATAAACTGTTTTTT
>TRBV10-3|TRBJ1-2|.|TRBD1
CAISETDRGLYDYGYTF
TGTGCCATCAGTGAGACGGACAGGGGGCTCTATGACTATGGCTACACCTTC
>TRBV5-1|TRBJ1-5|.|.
CASSLRGDSNQPQHF
TGCGCCAGCAGCTTGAGGGGTGACTCCAATCAGCCCCAGCATTTT
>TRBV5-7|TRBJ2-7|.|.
CASITESGYEQYF
TGTGCCAGCATCACCGAGAGTGGCTACGAGCAGTACTTC